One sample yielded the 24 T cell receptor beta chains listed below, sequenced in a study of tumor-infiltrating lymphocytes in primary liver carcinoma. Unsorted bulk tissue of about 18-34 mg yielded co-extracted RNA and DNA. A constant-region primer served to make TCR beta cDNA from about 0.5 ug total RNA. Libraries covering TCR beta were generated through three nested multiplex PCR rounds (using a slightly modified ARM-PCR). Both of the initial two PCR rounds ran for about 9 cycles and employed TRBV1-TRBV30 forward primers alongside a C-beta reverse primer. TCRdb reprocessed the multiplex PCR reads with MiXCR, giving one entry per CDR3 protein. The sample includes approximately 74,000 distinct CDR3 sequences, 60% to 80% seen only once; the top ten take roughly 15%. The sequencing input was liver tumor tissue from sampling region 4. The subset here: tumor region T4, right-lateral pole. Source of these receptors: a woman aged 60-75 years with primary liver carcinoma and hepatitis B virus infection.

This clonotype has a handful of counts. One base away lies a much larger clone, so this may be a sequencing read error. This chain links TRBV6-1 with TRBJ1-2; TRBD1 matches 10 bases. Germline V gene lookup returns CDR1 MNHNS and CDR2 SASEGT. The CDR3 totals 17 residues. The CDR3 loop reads CASSRGTGASRNYDYTF. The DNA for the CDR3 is TGTGCCAGCAGTCGCGGGACAGGGGCTTCCCGGAACTATGACTACACCTTC.

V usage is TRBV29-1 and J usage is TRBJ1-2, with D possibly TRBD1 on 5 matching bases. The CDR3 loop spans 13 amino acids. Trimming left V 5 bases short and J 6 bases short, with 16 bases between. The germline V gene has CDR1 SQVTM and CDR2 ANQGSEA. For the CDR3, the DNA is TGCAGCGTTTACCTACTGGGGGGGGATGGCTACACCTTC. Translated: CSVYLLGGDGYTF.

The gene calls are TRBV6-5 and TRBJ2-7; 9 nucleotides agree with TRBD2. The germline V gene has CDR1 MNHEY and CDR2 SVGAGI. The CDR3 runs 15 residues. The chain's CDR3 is CAIRAAAGGYYEQYF. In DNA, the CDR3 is TGTGCTATCAGGGCGGCGGCGGGAGGGTACTACGAGCAGTACTTC.

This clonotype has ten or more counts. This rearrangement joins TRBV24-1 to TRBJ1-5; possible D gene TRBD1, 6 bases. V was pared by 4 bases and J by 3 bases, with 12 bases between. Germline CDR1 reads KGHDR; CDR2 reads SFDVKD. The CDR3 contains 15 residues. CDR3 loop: CATSEIGQYNQPQHF. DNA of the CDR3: TGTGCCACCAGTGAGATAGGACAGTACAATCAGCCCCAGCATTTT.

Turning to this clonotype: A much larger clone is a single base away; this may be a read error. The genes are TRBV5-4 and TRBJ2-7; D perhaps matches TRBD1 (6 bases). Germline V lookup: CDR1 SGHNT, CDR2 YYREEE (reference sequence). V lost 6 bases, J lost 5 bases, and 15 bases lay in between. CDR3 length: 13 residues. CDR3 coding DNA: TGTGCCAGCAACTGGGACATAGGTAACGAGCAGTACTTC. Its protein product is CASNWDIGNEQYF.

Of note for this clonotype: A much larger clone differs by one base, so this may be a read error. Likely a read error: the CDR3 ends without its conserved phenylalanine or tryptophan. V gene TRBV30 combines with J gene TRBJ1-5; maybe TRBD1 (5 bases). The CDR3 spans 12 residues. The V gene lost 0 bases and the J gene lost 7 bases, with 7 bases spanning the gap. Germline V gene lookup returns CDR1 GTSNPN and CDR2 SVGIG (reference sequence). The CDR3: CAWSVQGQPQHY. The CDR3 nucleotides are TGTGCCTGGAGTGTTCAGGGACAGCCCCAGCATTAT.

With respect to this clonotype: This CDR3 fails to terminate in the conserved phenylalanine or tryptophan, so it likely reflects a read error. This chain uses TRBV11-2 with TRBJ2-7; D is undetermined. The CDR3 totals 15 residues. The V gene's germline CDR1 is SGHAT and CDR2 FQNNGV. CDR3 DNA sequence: TGTGCCAGCAGCTTACAATGGTGGCAGGTCCACGAACAGTACCTC. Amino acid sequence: CASSLQWWQVHEQYL.

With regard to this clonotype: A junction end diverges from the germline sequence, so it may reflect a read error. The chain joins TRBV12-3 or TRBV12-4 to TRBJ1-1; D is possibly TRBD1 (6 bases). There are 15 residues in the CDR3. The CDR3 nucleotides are TGTGCCAGCAGTCGCTCGGACAGACTGAACACTGGAGTTTTCTTC. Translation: CASSRSDRLNTGVFF.

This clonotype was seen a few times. The CDR3 region is CASSPVSFGAATGDGYTF. CDR3 sequence (DNA): TGTGCCAGCTCACCGGTGTCCTTCGGGGCCGCTACAGGGGACGGCTACACCTTC. The chain has TRBV18 and TRBJ1-2; TRBD1 matches 7 bases. J was trimmed by 8 bases and V by 3 bases; bases with no gene match: 21. CDR1 and CDR2 (germline): KGHSH, LQKENI. CDR3 length: 18 amino acids.

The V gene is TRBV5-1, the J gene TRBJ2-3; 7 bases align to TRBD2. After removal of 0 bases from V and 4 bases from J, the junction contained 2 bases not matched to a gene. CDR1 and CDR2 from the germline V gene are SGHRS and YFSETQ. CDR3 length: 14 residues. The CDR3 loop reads CASSLERESDTQYF. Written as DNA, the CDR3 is TGCGCCAGCAGCTTGGAGCGGGAATCAGATACGCAGTATTTT.

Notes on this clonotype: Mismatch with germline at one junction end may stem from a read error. The CDR3 DNA follows: TGCGTCAGCAGCCAGAGGGGTTCGGGGCATGAGCAGTTCTTC. It yields the protein CVSSQRGSGHEQFF. The chain links TRBV4-1 to TRBJ2-1; D might be TRBD1 or TRBD2, each matching 5 bases. CDR1 and CDR2 from the germline V gene are MGHRA and YSYEKL. The CDR3 has 14 residues.

CDR3 loop: CSVRTGTQGNIQYF. For the CDR3, the DNA is TGCAGCGTCCGGACGGGGACACAGGGAAACATTCAGTACTTC. The gene calls are TRBV29-1 and TRBJ2-4; tentative D call: TRBD1 (6 bases). The CDR3 has 14 residues. V lost 6 bases and J 6 bases, leaving 18 bases between the germline ends. Germline CDR1 and CDR2: SQVTM and ANQGSEA.

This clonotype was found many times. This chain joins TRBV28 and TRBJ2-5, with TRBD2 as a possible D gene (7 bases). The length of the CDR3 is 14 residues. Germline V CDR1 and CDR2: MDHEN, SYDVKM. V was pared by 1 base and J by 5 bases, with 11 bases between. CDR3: CASSLYGGPETQYF. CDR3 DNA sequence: TGTGCCAGCAGTTTATACGGGGGGCCGGAGACCCAGTACTTC.

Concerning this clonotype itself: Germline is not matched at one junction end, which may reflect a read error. The CDR3 DNA sequence: TGTGCCACCAGTGATTTAGGGGGGGCGGTCAATGAGCGGTTCTTC. It translates to CATSDLGGAVNERFF. The chain employs TRBV24-1 and TRBJ2-1, with a weak D call TRBD2 (7 bases). This CDR3 has 15 residues. The V gene's germline CDR1 is KGHDR and CDR2 SFDVKD.

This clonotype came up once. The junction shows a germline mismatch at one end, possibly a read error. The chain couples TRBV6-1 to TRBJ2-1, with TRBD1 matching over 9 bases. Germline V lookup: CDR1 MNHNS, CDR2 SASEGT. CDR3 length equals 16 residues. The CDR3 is CASWGQGHDSYNEHFF. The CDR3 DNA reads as TGTGCCAGCTGGGGACAGGGACACGATTCCTACAATGAGCACTTCTTC.

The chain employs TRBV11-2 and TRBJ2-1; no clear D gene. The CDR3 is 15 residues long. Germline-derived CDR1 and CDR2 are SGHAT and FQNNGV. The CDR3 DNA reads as TGTGCATGCAGCCTTAGGCCGGCGGAGTCGGGTGAGCAGTTCTTC. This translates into CACSLRPAESGEQFF.

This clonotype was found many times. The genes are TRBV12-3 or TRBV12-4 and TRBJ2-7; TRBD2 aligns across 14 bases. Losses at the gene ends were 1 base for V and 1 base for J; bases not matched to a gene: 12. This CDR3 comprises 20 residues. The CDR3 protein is CASSLGPPGTSGRSSYEQYF. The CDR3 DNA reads TGTGCCAGCAGTTTAGGCCCGCCCGGGACTAGCGGGAGATCTTCCTACGAGCAGTACTTC.

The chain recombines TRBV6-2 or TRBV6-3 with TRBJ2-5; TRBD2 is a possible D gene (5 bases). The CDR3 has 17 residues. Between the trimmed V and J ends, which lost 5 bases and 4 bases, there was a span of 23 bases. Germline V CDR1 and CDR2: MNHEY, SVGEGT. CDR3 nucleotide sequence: TGTGCCAGCAGTCACCTTTCTATAGTGGGAGCACGAGAGACCCAGTACTTC. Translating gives CASSHLSIVGARETQYF.

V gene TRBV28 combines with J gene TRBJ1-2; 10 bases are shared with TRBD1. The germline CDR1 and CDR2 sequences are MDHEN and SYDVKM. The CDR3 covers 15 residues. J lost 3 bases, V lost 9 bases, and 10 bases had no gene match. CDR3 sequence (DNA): TGTGCCAGTAGATACGCCGGGACAGGGGACTATGGCTACACCTTC. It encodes CASRYAGTGDYGYTF.

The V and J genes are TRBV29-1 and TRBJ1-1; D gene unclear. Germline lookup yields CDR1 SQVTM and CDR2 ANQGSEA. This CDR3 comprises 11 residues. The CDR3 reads CSVATDTIAFF. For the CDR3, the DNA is TGCAGTGTAGCCACCGATACTATCGCTTTCTTT. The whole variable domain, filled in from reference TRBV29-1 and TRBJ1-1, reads SAVISQKPSRDICQRGTSLTIQCQVDSQVTMMFWYRQQPGQSLTLIATANQGSEATYESGFVIDKFPISRPNLTFSTLTVSNMSPEDSSIYLCSVATDTIAFFGQGTRLTVV.

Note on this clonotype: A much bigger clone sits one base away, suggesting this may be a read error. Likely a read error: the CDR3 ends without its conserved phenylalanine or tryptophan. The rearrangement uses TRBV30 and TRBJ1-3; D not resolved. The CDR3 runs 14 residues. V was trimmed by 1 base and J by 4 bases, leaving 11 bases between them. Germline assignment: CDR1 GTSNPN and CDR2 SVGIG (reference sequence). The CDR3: CAWSAEGNGNTIYL. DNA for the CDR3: TGTGCCTGGAGTGCCGAGGGTAACGGAAACACCATATATCTT.

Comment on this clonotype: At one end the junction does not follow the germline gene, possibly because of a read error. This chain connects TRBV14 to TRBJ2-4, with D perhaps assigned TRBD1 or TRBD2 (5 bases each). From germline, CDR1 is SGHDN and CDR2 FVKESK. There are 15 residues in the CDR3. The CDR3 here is CASSSLGDAKDIQYF. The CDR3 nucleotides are TGTGCCAGCAGCTCCTTGGGGGACGCCAAAGACATTCAGTACTTC.

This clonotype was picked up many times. CDR3: CASSQGPLGTEAFF. CDR3 nucleotide sequence: TGCGCCAGCAGCCAAGGGCCACTGGGGACTGAAGCTTTCTTT. The chain has TRBV4-1 and TRBJ1-1, with no clear D. Trimming took 1 base from V and 5 from J, leaving 11 bases between them. Germline V gene sequence: CDR1 MGHRA, CDR2 YSYEKL. The CDR3 runs to 14 residues.

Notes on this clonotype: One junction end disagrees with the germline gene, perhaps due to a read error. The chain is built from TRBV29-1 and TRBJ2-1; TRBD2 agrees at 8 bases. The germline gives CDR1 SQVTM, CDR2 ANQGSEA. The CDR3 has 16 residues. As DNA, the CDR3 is TGCGGCGTTGAAGATCGGAGCGGGAGCTCCTACAATGAGCAGTTCTTT. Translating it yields CGVEDRSGSSYNEQFF.